Following are 8 T cell receptor beta chains from one sample sequenced in a study of T cells after yellow fever vaccination. One entry per CDR3 protein, called by TCRdb with MiXCR from the 5' RACE reads. The data show 250,000 or so distinct CDR3 sequences, about 7% seen once. Sequencing was performed on CD4+ T cells sorted from PBMCs, taken on the day of the yellow fever booster vaccination. The receptor set was obtained from a man aged 30-40 years who received the YFV17D yellow fever vaccine.

With regard to this clonotype: Being one base from a much bigger clone, this may be a read error. The chain employs TRBV20-1 and TRBJ1-2; perhaps TRBD1 as D (5 bases). V gave up 3 bases and J gave up 0 bases, with 11 bases separating them. The germline V gene has CDR1 DFQATT and CDR2 SNEGSKA (reference sequence). The CDR3 sequence is 14 residues long. The CDR3: CSASSAGANYGYTF. Written as DNA, the CDR3 is TGCAGTGCTAGTTCGGCGGGGGCTAACTATGGCTACACCTTC.

This clonotype was detected only a few times. The J gene is TRBJ2-3, the V gene TRBV2, with 8 bases lining up with TRBD1. This CDR3 comprises 14 residues. The J segment lost 0 bases and the V segment lost 11 bases, leaving 7 bases of the junction unmatched. CDR1 and CDR2 (germline): SNHLY, FYNNEI. Here the CDR3 DNA reads TGTGCCCTTTCCAGGGGGCCGAGCACAGATACGCAGTATTTT. Translating it yields CALSRGPSTDTQYF. Together with reference TRBV2 and TRBJ2-3, the CDR3 gives the full variable domain: EPEVTQTPSHQVTQMGQEVILRCVPISNHLYFYWYRQILGQKVEFLVSFYNNEISEKSEIFDDQFSVERPDGSNFTLKIRSTKLEDSAMYFCALSRGPSTDTQYFGPGTRLTVL.

On this clonotype itself: The junction departs from germline at one end; a sequencing error may be responsible. The V call is TRBV5-6, the J call TRBJ2-7; possibly TRBD1 for D (5 bases). Germline CDR1 SGHDT, CDR2 YYEEEE. The CDR3 length is 11 residues. The CDR3 DNA reads TGTGCCAGCAGCTTGGAGGGGTCCACTAACTTC. Residues: CASSLEGSTNF.

This clonotype was counted a few times. This chain connects TRBV20-1 to TRBJ2-7; 8 bases fit TRBD1. CDR1 DFQATT and CDR2 SNEGSKA come from the germline V gene (reference sequence). The trim removed 3 bases at V and 5 bases at J, leaving 6 bases unmatched. The CDR3 sequence is 13 residues long. CDR3 protein: CSARRTGKNEQYF. CDR3 nucleotides: TGCAGTGCTAGGCGGACAGGGAAAAACGAGCAGTACTTC.

In this sample, this clonotype turned up many times. The V and J genes are TRBV28 and TRBJ2-7; 8 nucleotides line up with TRBD2. Trimming at V came to 7 bases and at J to 2 bases, leaving 10 bases not matched to a gene. CDR3 size: 15 residues. Germline loops: CDR1 MDHEN, CDR2 SYDVKM. The CDR3 is CASKPGTSGTYEQYF. DNA for the CDR3: TGTGCCAGCAAACCCGGGACTAGTGGGACCTACGAGCAGTACTTC.

The J gene is TRBJ2-1, the V gene TRBV7-2; 8 bases are a match to TRBD2. The CDR3 sequence is 17 residues long. Germline-derived CDR1 and CDR2 are SGHTA and FQGNSA. V trimming: 1 base; J trimming: 0 bases; junction bases outside the gene matches: 5. CDR3 amino acids: CASSLVSGSVSYNEQFF. As DNA, the CDR3 is TGTGCCAGCAGCTTAGTAAGCGGGAGCGTCTCCTACAATGAGCAGTTCTTC.

There are many counts of this clonotype. The chain is built from TRBV6-5 and TRBJ2-6; unclear D gene. Germline loops: CDR1 MNHEY, CDR2 SVGAGI. Trimming removed 0 bases from V and 0 bases from J, with 3 bases in between. This CDR3 region has 15 residues. CDR3 in amino acids: CASSYSGSGANVLTF. As DNA, the CDR3 is TGTGCCAGCAGTTACTCAGGCTCTGGGGCCAACGTCCTGACTTTC.

CDR3 loop: CASSFTGQETQYF. The CDR3 DNA reads TGCGCCAGCAGCTTTACAGGGCAAGAGACCCAGTACTTC. The chain has TRBV5-1 and TRBJ2-5; a possible D gene is TRBD1 (6 bases). The V end lost 2 bases, the J end lost 2 bases, and 7 bases lay between the germline ends. The CDR3 is 13 residues long. The V gene's germline CDR1 is SGHRS and CDR2 YFSETQ.